A selection of T cell receptor beta chains follows, all from one sample in a study of T cell repertoires in cytomegalovirus infection. These receptors' targets are unknown. TCRdb re-analysed the reads in MiXCR, keeping a single row per CDR3 protein. The sample has some 800,000 distinct CDR3 sequences; about 29% are singletons. Material: cultured CD8+ T cells from PBMCs, obtained from culture after CMV antigen stimulation. These receptors all stem from a human donor in good health (CMV status not recorded). Some clones in this sample may be carry-over from other donors' samples. Both conserved end residues are part of each CDR3. Fields, in order: CDR3 protein, CDR3 DNA, clone size, D gene, V gene, J gene, CDR3 length. D genes are given only for firm matches. Size is omitted from some rows. Given values are once, few, many or a class for expanded clones.

CDR3 protein: CASSLVGAAETQYF
CDR3 DNA: TGTGCCAGCAGCTTAGTGGGGGCTGCGGAGACCCAGTACTTC
clone size: few
D gene: -
V gene: TRBV11-2
J gene: TRBJ2-5
CDR3 length: 14

CDR3 protein: CASSWPKLGANVLTF
CDR3 DNA: TGTGCCAGCAGCTGGCCTAAGCTCGGGGCCAACGTCCTGACTTTC
clone size: few
D gene: -
V gene: TRBV5-4
J gene: TRBJ2-6
CDR3 length: 15

CDR3 protein: CASSLYAGERTDTQYF
CDR3 DNA: TGTGCCAGCAGTTTATATGCCGGGGAACGCACAGATACGCAGTATTTT
clone size: -
D gene: -
V gene: TRBV27
J gene: TRBJ2-3
CDR3 length: 16

CDR3 protein: CASSGRTGEDYEQYF
CDR3 DNA: TGTGCCAGCAGTGGGCGGACAGGGGAGGACTACGAGCAGTACTTC
clone size: -
D gene: TRBD1
V gene: TRBV28
J gene: TRBJ2-7
CDR3 length: 15

CDR3 protein: CASSLGLGGKETQYF
CDR3 DNA: TGTGCCAGCAGCCTAGGGCTGGGGGGAAAAGAGACCCAGTACTTC
clone size: few
D gene: -
V gene: TRBV6-5
J gene: TRBJ2-5
CDR3 length: 15

CDR3 protein: CASSPLYLQGNYGYTF
CDR3 DNA: TGTGCCAGCAGTCCCCTTTACCTACAGGGGAACTATGGCTACACCTTC
clone size: few
D gene: TRBD1
V gene: TRBV6-5
J gene: TRBJ1-2
CDR3 length: 16

CDR3 protein: CASSIRQNTEAFF
CDR3 DNA: TGTGCCAGCAGCATAAGACAGAACACTGAAGCTTTCTTT
clone size: many
D gene: -
V gene: TRBV19
J gene: TRBJ1-1
CDR3 length: 13

CDR3 protein: CASSLISGGFNEQFF
CDR3 DNA: TGTGCCAGCAGCTTAATTAGCGGGGGCTTCAATGAGCAGTTCTTC
clone size: -
D gene: TRBD2
V gene: TRBV7-3
J gene: TRBJ2-1
CDR3 length: 15

CDR3 protein: CASSLPGHMNTEAFF
CDR3 DNA: TGTGCCAGCAGCCTACCGGGACACATGAACACTGAAGCTTTCTTT
clone size: many
D gene: -
V gene: TRBV7-9
J gene: TRBJ1-1
CDR3 length: 15

CDR3 protein: CASSASGGVSDTQYF
CDR3 DNA: TGTGCCTCCTCGGCTAGCGGGGGGGTATCAGATACGCAGTATTTT
clone size: many
D gene: TRBD2
V gene: TRBV7-2
J gene: TRBJ2-3
CDR3 length: 15

CDR3 protein: CASSPETGQGYIVGTGSDYGYTF
CDR3 DNA: TGTGCCAGCAGTCCCGAGACGGGACAGGGTTACATTGTGGGGACAGGGAGCGACTATGGCTACACCTTC
clone size: few
D gene: TRBD1
V gene: TRBV6-5
J gene: TRBJ1-2
CDR3 length: 23

CDR3 protein: CASSIVQRDGYTF
CDR3 DNA: TGTGCCAGTAGTATTGTGCAGCGCGATGGCTACACCTTC
clone size: few
D gene: -
V gene: TRBV19
J gene: TRBJ1-2
CDR3 length: 13

CDR3 protein: CASSLIAQDWGSSYNEQFF
CDR3 DNA: TGTGCCAGCAGCTTAATCGCACAAGACTGGGGGAGCTCCTACAATGAGCAGTTCTTC
clone size: many
D gene: -
V gene: TRBV7-2
J gene: TRBJ2-1
CDR3 length: 19

CDR3 protein: CASRVQGYQPQHF
CDR3 DNA: TGTGCCAGCAGGGTACAGGGCTATCAGCCCCAGCATTTT
clone size: -
D gene: -
V gene: TRBV28
J gene: TRBJ1-5
CDR3 length: 13

CDR3 protein: CSANPGQGFSGANVLTF
CDR3 DNA: TGCAGTGCCAACCCGGGACAGGGGTTCTCTGGGGCCAACGTCCTGACTTTC
clone size: -
D gene: TRBD1
V gene: TRBV20-1
J gene: TRBJ2-6
CDR3 length: 17